This passage covers 6 T cell receptor beta chains from one sample sequenced in a study of T cell changes during pregnancy in multiple sclerosis. Repertoires were generated with immunoSEQ multiplex PCR, while TCRdb's copy carries only in-frame clones and drops some. The table lists around 50,000 clones, roughly 93% of them singletons. This material consisted of CD8+ T cells from peripheral blood mononuclear cells, taken in the second trimester of pregnancy. These receptors originate from a female donor with multiple sclerosis, enrolled in a pregnancy study.

The V gene is TRBV6-1, the J gene TRBJ2-5; D perhaps matches TRBD1 (6 bases). Germline V gene data show CDR1 as MNHNS and CDR2 as SASEGT. The V gene lost 1 base and the J gene lost 0 bases, with 9 bases spanning the gap. The CDR3 loop spans 15 amino acids. Here the CDR3 reads CASSEGGQYQETQYF. The CDR3 DNA follows: TGTGCCAGCAGTGAAGGGGGACAATACCAAGAGACCCAGTACTTC.

The chain is built from TRBV7-3 and TRBJ2-5; 12 nucleotides line up with TRBD2. V dropped 3 bases and J dropped 1; count of bases not matched to a gene: 0. This CDR3 comprises 15 residues. CDR1 is SGHTA, CDR2 FQGTGA, per germline. CDR3 in amino acids: CASSLTSGGQETQYF. The DNA for the CDR3 is TGTGCCAGCAGCTTGACTAGCGGGGGCCAAGAGACCCAGTACTTC.

The rearrangement joins TRBV7-9 to TRBJ1-2; TRBD1 agrees at 7 bases. This CDR3 contains 12 residues. Germline CDR1 reads SEHNR; CDR2 reads FQNEAQ (reference sequence). V shed 6 bases, J shed 8 bases, and the junction held 6 bases outside the gene matches. CDR3 nucleotides: TGTGCCAGCAGTAAACAGGGGCAGGGCTACACCTTC. This sequence encodes CASSKQGQGYTF.

The chain uses TRBV9 and TRBJ1-5; D is unclear. Trimming took 3 bases from V and 3 from J, leaving 7 bases between them. CDR1 and CDR2 from the germline V gene are SGDLS and YYNGEE. This CDR3 is built from 13 residues. CDR3 sequence reads: CASSAGVNQPQHF. The CDR3 DNA is TGTGCCAGCAGCGCGGGTGTCAATCAGCCCCAGCATTTT.

The V call is TRBV2, the J call TRBJ1-1; TRBD1 aligns across 10 bases. From germline, CDR1 is SNHLY and CDR2 FYNNEI. J was trimmed by 4 bases and V by 7 bases; bases with no gene match: 15. The CDR3 covers 17 residues. The CDR3 sequence: CASNPRTGGKEGTEAFF. DNA for the CDR3: TGTGCCAGCAATCCACGGACAGGGGGAAAGGAGGGCACTGAAGCTTTCTTT. Full variable domain (remainder filled in from reference TRBV2 and TRBJ1-1): EPEVTQTPSHQVTQMGQEVILRCVPISNHLYFYWYRQILGQKVEFLVSFYNNEISEKSEIFDDQFSVERPDGSNFTLKIRSTKLEDSAMYFCASNPRTGGKEGTEAFFGQGTRLTVV.

The chain combines TRBV6-5 with TRBJ2-1; D may be TRBD2 (6 bases). Trimming cost V 6 bases and J 7 bases, with 19 bases left between them. Per germline, CDR1 MNHEY and CDR2 SVGAGI. This CDR3 has 15 amino acids. The CDR3 is CASSPGSGAGNEQFF. DNA of the CDR3: TGTGCCAGCAGCCCGGGTTCTGGGGCGGGAAATGAGCAGTTCTTC.